This T cell receptor beta chain was profiled in a study of T cells in Graves' hyperthyroidism and ophthalmopathy. There were TCR beta CDR3 regions amplified from RNA transcripts. HTBI primers were employed in a first-round RT-PCR of the TCR CDR3. A single record per CDR3 protein comes from TCRdb applying MiXCR to the multiplex PCR reads. Of about 560,000 distinct CDR3 sequences listed, approximately 15% are singletons. This clonotype was seen many times. The CDR3 is 16 residues long. With 6 bases removed from V and 2 bases from J, the gap between germline ends came to 18 bases. Germline values: CDR1 MNHNS, CDR2 SASEGT. Exclusion criteria comprised uncontrolled infection, other autoimmune disease, pregnancy or lactation.

The TCR originated in a woman aged 40 to 49 with Graves' hyperthyroidism. The chain joins TRBV6-1 to TRBJ2-3; weak D call: TRBD2 (5 bases). Sequencing was performed on blood. The chain's CDR3 is CASSPPSQVFTDTQYF. CDR3 nucleotide sequence: TGTGCCAGCAGCCCCCCTAGCCAGGTATTCACAGATACGCAGTATTTT.